Sequencing of this TCR beta chain was carried out in a study of healthy donors' naive CD4 and CD8 T cells. Study-level points and caveats: Chains were not paired, since alpha and beta were sequenced in bulk.

Worth noting for this clonotype: Its antigen remains unidentified.

Naive CD4+ cells were sorted as CD4+CD8-CD45RO-CD45RA+; naive CD8+ as CD8+CD4-CD45RA+CD27bright. Starting from 500 ng of total RNA, TCR libraries were made with linear amplification. TCRdb analysed the reads with MiXCR anew, one entry per CDR3 protein. The repertoire holds roughly 200,000 distinct CDR3 sequences, with around 70% as singletons. Sequences were obtained from naive CD4+ and CD8+ T cells sorted from blood, pooled from several donors. The sequence was collected from a pool of human donors in good health; the sample pools cells from several healthy donors.

CDR3 in amino acids: CASSEDRGSPLHF. The CDR3 region has the DNA TGTGCCAGCAGTGAGGACAGAGGTTCACCCCTCCACTTT. V usage is TRBV6-1 and J usage is TRBJ1-6, with a possible D match to TRBD1 (6 bases). CDR1 MNHNS and CDR2 SASEGT come from the germline V gene. Trimming pared 3 bases from V and 9 bases from J, leaving 9 bases between. CDR3 length equals 13 residues.